This TCR beta chain appears in the sequencing data of a study of T-cell reconstitution after alpha-beta-depleted transplantation in children. The ends lost 6 bases at V and 4 bases at J; junction bases unmatched: 5. The CDR3 sequence is 13 residues long. The germline CDR1 and CDR2 sequences are DFQATT and SNEGSKA (reference sequence). Unique molecular identifiers were built into the TCRbeta library. TCRdb used MiXCR to reprocess the PCR reads, holding one entry per CDR3 protein. Of some 550,000 distinct CDR3 sequences listed, approximately 22% were seen once; the top ten hold around an eighth. The sample here was PBMCs, mostly from graft donor cells, taken 360 days after TCRalphabeta/CD19-depleted stem cell transplant. This receptor was obtained from a boy less than two years old who had a stem cell transplant for acute myeloid leukemia, so the T cells may come from the graft donor. V is TRBV20-1 and J is TRBJ2-7; 11 bases map to TRBD1. The CDR3 protein is CSALDRGLYEQYF. CDR3 coding DNA: TGCAGTGCACTGGACAGGGGGCTATACGAGCAGTACTTC.